Each of the 23 T cell receptor beta chains below was sequenced from the same sample in a study of T cell responses to AZD1222 COVID-19 vaccine. Some clones are missing from TCRdb's copy, which holds only in-frame ones; the method was immunoSEQ multiplex PCR. The table lists 150,000 to 200,000 clones, about nine tenths of them singletons. The starting material was peripheral blood, obtained on day 0 of AZD1222 vaccination. These receptors all come from an adult in good health.

The chain has TRBV5-1 and TRBJ2-1; a possible D gene is TRBD2 (5 bases). The CDR3 has 16 amino acids. Germline V gene data show CDR1 as SGHRS and CDR2 as YFSETQ. Trimming stripped 4 bases from V and 3 bases from J, with 17 bases between. The CDR3 reads CASSPFLSENYNEQFF. The CDR3 region has the DNA TGCGCCAGCAGCCCATTCCTTAGCGAGAACTACAATGAGCAGTTCTTC.

This chain links TRBV6-7 with TRBJ1-3, with D unresolved. TRBV6-7 has ORF status, its function being uncertain. The CDR3 length is 15 residues. Trimming shortened V by 4 bases and J by 0 bases, and 10 bases separated the two germline ends. The CDR3 nucleotides read TGTGCCAGCAGTTCCGCAGACCTCTCTGGAAACACCATATATTTT. It is translated as CASSSADLSGNTIYF.

This clone was picked up a small number of times. The chain links TRBV19 to TRBJ2-7, with 7 nucleotides matching TRBD2. The CDR3 runs to 14 residues. The junction had 5 bases not matched to a gene; V was cut back by 3 bases and J by 3 bases. Per germline, CDR1 LNHDA and CDR2 SQIVND (reference sequence). For the CDR3, the DNA is TGTGCCAGTAGTATGAGCGGGATGGGCTACGAGCAGTACTTC. It yields the protein CASSMSGMGYEQYF.

Here the CDR3 reads CASSPAVPGELFF. The CDR3 region has the DNA TGTGCCAGCTCACCAGCGGTGCCCGGGGAGCTGTTTTTT. V usage is TRBV18 and J usage is TRBJ2-2; the D is unclear. Germline V gene data show CDR1 as KGHSH and CDR2 as LQKENI. V was shortened by 2 bases and J by 6 bases, with 7 bases between the two germline ends. The CDR3 contains 13 residues.

The chain is built from TRBV19 and TRBJ1-1; no firm D call. Looked up from germline, CDR1 is LNHDA and CDR2 is SQIVND (reference sequence). V was clipped by 1 base and J by 0 bases, with 9 bases between them. The CDR3 sequence is 15 residues long. CDR3 protein: CASSIVGSMNTEAFF. The CDR3 bases are TGTGCCAGTAGTATAGTGGGGTCCATGAACACTGAAGCTTTCTTT.

The rearrangement joins TRBV5-4 to TRBJ1-2; 8 bases align to TRBD1. Germline CDR1 is SGHNT and CDR2 is YYREEE (reference sequence). The V segment lost 3 bases and the J segment 6 bases; nucleotides outside the gene matches: 7. This CDR3 has 14 amino acids. CDR3 coding DNA: TGTGCCAGCAGCTGGGGGCAGGGGGCGGATGGCTACACCTTC. This translates into CASSWGQGADGYTF.

This clone was seen just once. A junction boundary mismatches the germline segment, possibly from a read error. The chain carries TRBV6-2 or TRBV6-3 and TRBJ2-5; D remains ambiguous. The CDR3 sequence is 12 residues long. CDR1 is MNHEY and CDR2 is SVGEGT in the germline V gene. The CDR3 DNA reads TGTGCCAGCAGTAACTCGGGAGAGACCCAGTACTTC. Amino acids: CASSNSGETQYF.

This clone came up once. CDR3 region: CASSFESRETQYF. Here the CDR3 DNA reads TGTGCCAGCAGTTTTGAGTCGAGGGAGACCCAGTACTTC. The rearrangement joins TRBV12-3 or TRBV12-4 to TRBJ2-5; D is ambiguous. The CDR3 is made up of 13 amino acids. Trimming removed 3 bases at V and 5 bases at J, with 10 bases between.

This clone occurred once. This chain uses TRBV27 with TRBJ2-7; the D gene is possibly TRBD1 (7 bases). In germline, CDR1 is MNHEY, CDR2 SMNVEV (reference sequence). The CDR3 has 13 residues. The V end lost 3 bases, the J end lost 5 bases, and 11 bases lay between the germline ends. DNA of the CDR3: TGTGCCAGCAGTTTCCGCGGGACAGACGAGCAGTACTTC. Residues: CASSFRGTDEQYF.

A single count supports this clone. CDR3 bases: TGTGCCACCAGTGATCCGGGACAGGGTTTTCAGCCCCAGCATTTT. It specifies CATSDPGQGFQPQHF. This chain joins TRBV24-1 and TRBJ1-5; 9 bases line up with TRBD1. V lost 3 bases to trimming and J lost 6 bases; unmatched junction nucleotides: 5. Germline V lookup: CDR1 KGHDR, CDR2 SFDVKD. This CDR3 has 15 amino acids.

The chain carries TRBV4-3 and TRBJ1-1, with no clear D. The V end was cut by 1 base, the J end by 7 bases, with 13 bases between. This CDR3 is built from 14 residues. Germline loops: CDR1 LGHNA, CDR2 YSLEER. This CDR3 reads CASSQGGMRDEAFF. Written as DNA, the CDR3 is TGCGCCAGCAGCCAAGGAGGGATGAGGGATGAAGCTTTCTTT.

This clone showed up just once. This chain links TRBV30 with TRBJ2-1; D call uncertain. From germline, CDR1 is GTSNPN and CDR2 SVGIG (reference sequence). CDR3 size: 11 residues. Trimming took off 1 base at V and 8 bases at J, with 6 bases between the two ends. CDR3 residues: CAWSARYEQFF. CDR3 bases: TGTGCCTGGAGTGCGAGGTATGAGCAGTTCTTC.

The chain joins TRBV28 to TRBJ1-2; 7 bases map to TRBD1. After removal of 3 bases from V and 5 bases from J, the junction contained 12 bases not matched to a gene. In germline, CDR1 is MDHEN, CDR2 SYDVKM. The length of the CDR3 is 16 residues. Written as DNA, the CDR3 is TGTGCCAGCAGTTTTCCGGGACAGTTTAGTGGGTATGGCTACACCTTC. This gives the protein CASSFPGQFSGYGYTF.

The chain joins TRBV27 to TRBJ2-1, with unresolved D. Trimming took off 4 bases at V and 3 bases at J, with 7 bases between the two ends. This CDR3 region has 13 residues. Looked up from germline, CDR1 is MNHEY and CDR2 is SMNVEV (reference sequence). The CDR3 loop is CASSSRFYNEQFF. The CDR3 DNA is TGTGCCAGCAGTTCTCGGTTCTACAATGAGCAGTTCTTC.

The genes are TRBV10-3 and TRBJ2-3, with TRBD1 as a possible D gene (5 bases). The CDR3 covers 16 residues. Germline values: CDR1 ENHRY, CDR2 SYGVKD. V lost 6 bases, J lost 4 bases, and 20 bases lay in between. CDR3 amino acids: CAIRNTNSQGPDTQYF. In DNA form, the CDR3 reads TGTGCCATCAGGAATACCAACTCGCAGGGTCCAGATACGCAGTATTTT.

This chain uses TRBV7-2 with TRBJ2-7, with 9 positions matching TRBD2. V trimming: 5 bases; J trimming: 3 bases; junction bases outside the gene matches: 2. Looked up from germline, CDR1 is SGHTA and CDR2 is FQGNSA. The CDR3 is made up of 13 amino acids. The CDR3: CASSLTSGYEQYF. The CDR3 region has the DNA TGTGCCAGCAGCCTGACTAGCGGCTACGAGCAGTACTTC.

This clone was seen just once. This chain links TRBV11-2 with TRBJ2-5; no reliable D call. Germline CDR1 SGHAT, CDR2 FQNNGV. Between the trimmed V and J ends, which lost 5 bases and 5 bases, there was a span of 21 bases. This CDR3 comprises 16 residues. The CDR3 DNA sequence: TGTGCCAGCAGCAGTGGCTACAGCACGTATCAGGAGACCCAGTACTTC. Amino acids: CASSSGYSTYQETQYF. Filled out from reference TRBV11-2 and TRBJ2-5, the complete variable domain reads EAGVAQSPRYKIIEKRQSVAFWCNPISGHATLYWYQQILGQGPKLLIQFQNNGVVDDSQLPKDRFSAERLKGVDSTLKIQPAKLEDSAVYLCASSSGYSTYQETQYFGPGTRLLVL.

V is TRBV27 and J is TRBJ2-5; 12 bases map to TRBD2. V lost 3 bases and J lost 7; bases outside the gene matches: 6. Germline lookup yields CDR1 MNHEY and CDR2 SMNVEV (reference sequence). The CDR3 extends over 15 amino acids. The CDR3, as DNA: TGTGCCAGCAGTTTTTGGACTAGCGGGGTGTGGACCCAGTACTTC. It is translated as CASSFWTSGVWTQYF.

The sample holds a few counts of this clone. The CDR3 reads CASSATAGQPHSEQFF. The CDR3 DNA reads TGTGCCAGCAGCGCCACGGCGGGACAACCGCATAGTGAGCAGTTCTTC. The chain joins TRBV11-1 to TRBJ2-1; D might be TRBD1 or TRBD2, each matching 6 bases. The CDR3 has 16 amino acids. The V end lost 5 bases, the J end lost 9 bases, and 23 bases lay between the germline ends. Looked up from germline, CDR1 is SGHAT and CDR2 is FQDESV (reference sequence).

This chain links TRBV7-3 with TRBJ1-1; D unclear. The CDR3 totals 14 residues. CDR1 SGHTA and CDR2 FQGTGA come from the germline V gene. Trimming left V 2 bases short and J 0 bases short, with 7 bases between. The CDR3 coding sequence is TGTGCCAGCAGCTTATCGGACGTGAACACTGAAGCTTTCTTT. It specifies CASSLSDVNTEAFF.

The chain employs TRBV5-4 and TRBJ2-7; 7 bases match TRBD1. After removal of 4 bases from V and 7 bases from J, the junction contained 11 bases not matched to a gene. The CDR3 loop spans 14 amino acids. The germline CDR1 and CDR2 sequences are SGHNT and YYREEE (reference sequence). In DNA, the CDR3 is TGTGCCAGCAGCACTGGGACAGCTCCTTGGGAGCAGTACTTC. Translation: CASSTGTAPWEQYF.

The CDR3 DNA is TGTGCCAGCAGCTTGAAAGGGGACGACTTCTACGAGCAGTACTTC. Its translation: CASSLKGDDFYEQYF. The chain recombines TRBV5-5 with TRBJ2-7; tentatively, D is TRBD1 or TRBD2 (5 bases each). Per the germline V gene, CDR1 is SGHKS and CDR2 is YYEKEE (reference sequence). Trimming removed 1 base from V and 3 bases from J, with 14 bases in between. The CDR3 has 15 amino acids.

This clone was seen once. J is TRBJ1-3 and V is TRBV7-2; D unclear. Deletions cut 1 base from V and 0 bases from J, with 10 bases between. Germline loops: CDR1 SGHTA, CDR2 FQGNSA. The CDR3 length is 16 residues. Written as DNA, the CDR3 is TGTGCCAGCAGCTTAGTCGGCCGGAACTCTGGAAACACCATATATTTT. This translates into CASSLVGRNSGNTIYF.